Listed below are T cell receptor beta chains from one sample, sequenced in a study of T cell responses to AZD1222 COVID-19 vaccine. The table came from immunoSEQ multiplex PCR; TCRdb's copy has only in-frame clones and leaves some out. The sample consists of some 100,000 clones, approximately 91% of them appearing once. The material sequenced was peripheral blood, taken on day 0 of AZD1222 vaccination. These receptors all stem from an adult in good health. CDR3s include the opening cysteine and the closing phenylalanine or tryptophan. D genes are given only for firm matches. Clone size, where shown, is once, few, many, or a class for clones that have expanded.

j_gene,abundance,d_gene,v_gene,CDR3nt,CDR3aa
TRBJ2-7,-,-,TRBV12-3/TRBV12-4,TGTGCCAGCAGTCGCGGGGGCCCCTACGAGCAGTACTTC,CASSRGGPYEQYF
TRBJ2-7,-,TRBD2,TRBV18,TGTGCCAGCTCGCGGACTAGCGGGGGGGCTTTCGAGCAGTACTTC,CASSRTSGGAFEQYF
TRBJ1-1,-,TRBD1,TRBV6-1,TGTGCCAGCAGTGAGGGACAGTTGAACACTGAAGCTTTCTTT,CASSEGQLNTEAFF
TRBJ2-7,-,-,TRBV7-2,TGTGCCAGCAGCTTATCCCTTTCCGGCGGCTACGAGCAGTACTTC,CASSLSLSGGYEQYF
TRBJ2-3,-,TRBD1,TRBV6-2/TRBV6-3,TGTGCCAGCAGTCCCCTGGGACAGCTCACAGATACGCAGTATTTT,CASSPLGQLTDTQYF
TRBJ1-2,-,-,TRBV3-1/TRBV3-2,TGTGCCAGCTCTCCCCTCTCACAGTTGAGGTATGGCTACACCTTC,CASSPLSQLRYGYTF
TRBJ2-7,-,-,TRBV6-5,TGTGCCAGCGGGCTCCTACTATACGAGCAGTACTTC,CASGLLLYEQYF
TRBJ1-5,-,-,TRBV7-9,TGTGCCAGCAGCCCCTCCTCTACTCAGCCCCAGCATTTT,CASSPSSTQPQHF
TRBJ2-7,-,-,TRBV11-3,TGTGCCAGCAGCTTAGCGGGTGACAGATCCTACGAGCAGTACTTC,CASSLAGDRSYEQYF
TRBJ2-3,-,-,TRBV7-2,TGTGCCAGCAGCTTAACTTCAGCCCCCACAGATACGCAGTATTTT,CASSLTSAPTDTQYF
TRBJ2-2,-,-,TRBV5-1,TGCGCCAGCAGCTTGGAGGTTACTTTCTCCGGGGAGCTGTTTTTT,CASSLEVTFSGELFF
TRBJ1-6,-,-,TRBV4-1,TGCGCCAGCAGCCACTCCAGGGAGGGGTCACCCCTCCACTTT,CASSHSREGSPLHF
TRBJ2-2,-,-,TRBV7-9,TGTGCCAGCAGCACCCAGGGGAACACCGGGGAGCTGTTTTTT,CASSTQGNTGELFF
TRBJ1-4,-,-,TRBV18,TGTGCCAGCTCACCAGACGGCCTCGGAAAACTGTTTTTT,CASSPDGLGKLFF
TRBJ1-4,-,TRBD1,TRBV7-2,TGTGCCAGCAGCTTAGTTGGACAGGGGTCGACTCGTAATGAAAAACTGTTTTTT,CASSLVGQGSTRNEKLFF
TRBJ1-4,-,-,TRBV18,TGTGCCAGCTCACCAGCAGGGATTAATGAAAAACTGTTTTTT,CASSPAGINEKLFF
TRBJ1-4,-,TRBD1,TRBV5-6,TGTGCCAGCAGCTTGTACAGGGGGGAGGAAAACGAAAAACTGTTTTTT,CASSLYRGEENEKLFF
TRBJ1-2,-,-,TRBV6-5,TGTGCCAGCAGTTCCTATGGCTACACCTTC,CASSSYGYTF
TRBJ1-5,-,-,TRBV6-5,TGTGCCAGCAGTTATTTTCGGGGCAATCAGCCCCAGCATTTT,CASSYFRGNQPQHF
TRBJ2-1,once,TRBD2,TRBV15,TGTGCCACCAGCAGCGCGTCGGGGACTAGCGGGGGGGTTGGCTACAATGAGCAGTTCTTC,CATSSASGTSGGVGYNEQFF